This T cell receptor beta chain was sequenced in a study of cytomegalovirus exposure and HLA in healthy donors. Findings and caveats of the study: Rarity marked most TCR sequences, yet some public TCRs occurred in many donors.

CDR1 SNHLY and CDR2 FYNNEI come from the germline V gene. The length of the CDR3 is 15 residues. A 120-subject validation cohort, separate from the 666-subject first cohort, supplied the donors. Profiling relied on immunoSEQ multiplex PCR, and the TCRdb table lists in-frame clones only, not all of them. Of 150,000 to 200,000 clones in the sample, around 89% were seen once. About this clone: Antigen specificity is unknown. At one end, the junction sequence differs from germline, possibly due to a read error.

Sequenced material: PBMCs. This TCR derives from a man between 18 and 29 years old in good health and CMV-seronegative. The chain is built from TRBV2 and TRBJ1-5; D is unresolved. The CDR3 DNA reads TGTGCCAGCAGAGTTCTCGGAGCCCTCAATCGGCCCCAGCATTTT. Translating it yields CASRVLGALNRPQHF.